The TCR beta chain under discussion was sequenced for a study of shared clonotypes between healthy human individuals. Whole-study results and caveats: An effect of sequencing depth on clonotype sharing among donors was expected.

The assay was immunoSEQ multiplex PCR, and TCRdb's table has in-frame clones only and misses some. The sample lists around 1.9 million clones, over 85% occurring once. On this clone itself: As yet, its antigen is unknown. Other DNA variants within this sample encode the same CDR3.

Trimming shortened V by 2 bases and J by 2 bases, and 11 bases separated the two germline ends. This CDR3 contains 14 residues. Germline V CDR1 and CDR2: SGHRS, YFSETQ. Naive CD8 cells lacked CD45RO and underwent positive selection for CCR7, leaving out terminally differentiated effector memory CD45RA+ cells. The donor population consisted of healthy HIV-negative adults with no recent acute infections or vaccinations. The sample was naive CD8+ T cells from PBMCs. This receptor was taken from a man aged 18-30 years in good health. Some clones in this sample may be carry-over from other donors' samples. The chain joins TRBV5-1 to TRBJ2-7; D tentatively fits TRBD1 or TRBD2 (5 bases each). CDR3 in DNA: TGCGCCAGCAGCTTAGGGGACGGAACCTACGAGCAGTACTTC. Translation: CASSLGDGTYEQYF.